These 6 T cell receptor beta chains came from one sample sequenced in a study of technical replicates of blood from a few donors (TCRdb year 2017). Library preparation employed the immunoSEQ multiplex PCR assay. Entries here come from immuneACCESS through TCRdb and include only in-frame sequences with V and J called. Some clones fail to appear in such tables; in the studies checked, an unresolved V gene covers under half of the shortfall, and the cause of the remainder is unknown. In this sample the table shows tens of thousands of clones, 90% to 95% of which occur a single time. Approximately 0.39% of the sample is taken by the ten largest. Sequencing was done on a sample of T cells isolated from PBMCs. Every receptor here comes from a human donor in good health.

The V call is TRBV7-2, the J call TRBJ1-5; a weak D match, TRBD1 (6 bases). In germline, CDR1 is SGHTA, CDR2 FQGNSA. The CDR3 totals 14 residues. Trimming cost V 1 base and J 7 bases, with 11 bases left between them. DNA of the CDR3: TGTGCCAGCAGCTTAGACGGGGGGCGGCAGCCCCAGCATTTT. Protein sequence: CASSLDGGRQPQHF.

The V and J genes are TRBV6-5 and TRBJ1-4, with 11 bases identical to TRBD1. Germline assignment: CDR1 MNHEY and CDR2 SVGAGI. The CDR3 has 14 residues. The J segment lost 12 bases and the V segment lost 4 bases, leaving 7 bases of the junction unmatched. CDR3 loop: CASSFRDRGNQLFF. CDR3 sequence (DNA): TGTGCCAGCAGTTTCAGGGACAGGGGGAACCAACTGTTTTTT.

The V call is TRBV12-5, the J call TRBJ2-2; no clear D gene. V gave up 0 bases and J gave up 6 bases, with 5 bases separating them. The CDR3 covers 13 residues. The germline V gene has CDR1 LGHNT and CDR2 FRNRAP. DNA for the CDR3: TGTGCTAGTGGTTTGGTACCGGCCGGGGAGCTGTTTTTT. It yields the protein CASGLVPAGELFF.

The CDR3 DNA is TGTGCCAGCAGGCTAGCGGGAGCGGTCTACGAGCAGTACTTC. Its protein product is CASRLAGAVYEQYF. The V and J genes are TRBV28 and TRBJ2-7; 10 bases agree with TRBD2. CDR1 MDHEN and CDR2 SYDVKM come from the germline V gene. J lost 3 bases, V lost 6 bases, and 5 bases had no gene match. The CDR3 extends over 14 amino acids. Full variable domain (outside the CDR3, taken from reference TRBV28 and TRBJ2-7): DVKVTQSSRYLVKRTGEKVFLECVQDMDHENMFWYRQDPGLGLRLIYFSYDVKMKEKGDIPEGYSVSREKKERFSLILESASTNQTSMYLCASRLAGAVYEQYFGPGTRLTVT.

The V and J genes are TRBV4-1 and TRBJ2-3, with a tentative D call TRBD2 (5 bases). Germline V gives CDR1 MGHRA, CDR2 YSYEKL. Trimming shortened V by 1 base and J by 1 base, and 12 bases separated the two germline ends. This CDR3 spans 16 amino acids. The CDR3 protein is CASSQVESGRTDTQYF. As DNA, the CDR3 is TGCGCCAGCAGCCAAGTTGAAAGCGGACGCACAGATACGCAGTATTTT.

The chain couples TRBV7-3 to TRBJ2-2; 8 nucleotides line up with TRBD2. Germline trimming cut 1 base from V and 6 bases from J; bases unmatched to any gene: 4. This CDR3 has 15 residues. CDR1 and CDR2 (germline): SGHTA, FQGTGA. DNA of the CDR3: TGTGCCAGCAGCTTAAACGGGAGGGCGTCCGGGGAGCTGTTTTTT. This codes for CASSLNGRASGELFF.